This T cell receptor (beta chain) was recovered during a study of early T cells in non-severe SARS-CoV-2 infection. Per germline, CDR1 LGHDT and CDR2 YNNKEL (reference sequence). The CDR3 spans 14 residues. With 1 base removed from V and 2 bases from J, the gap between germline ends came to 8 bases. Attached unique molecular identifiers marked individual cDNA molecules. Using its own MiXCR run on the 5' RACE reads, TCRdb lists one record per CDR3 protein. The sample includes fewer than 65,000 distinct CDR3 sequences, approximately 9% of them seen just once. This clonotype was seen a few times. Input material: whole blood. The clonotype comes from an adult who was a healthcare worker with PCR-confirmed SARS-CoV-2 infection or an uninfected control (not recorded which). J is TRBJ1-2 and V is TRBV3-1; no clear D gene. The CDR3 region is CASSQGAGNYGYTF. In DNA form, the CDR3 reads TGTGCCAGCAGCCAAGGGGCGGGGAACTATGGCTACACCTTC.